One and the same sample provided the 30 T cell receptor beta chains below, sequenced in a study of blood T cell repertoires in COVID-19. TCRdb keeps only in-frame clones here, not all; method: immunoSEQ multiplex PCR. The sample has 250,000 or so clones, 89% seen once. Sequenced input: peripheral blood. The receptors here all came from a woman aged 40 to 49 who had recovered from COVID-19.

The rearrangement joins TRBV11-2 to TRBJ2-1; 12 nucleotides line up with TRBD2. Trimming removed 5 bases from V and 6 bases from J; junction bases left unmatched: 5. The germline CDR1 and CDR2 sequences are SGHAT and FQNNGV. The CDR3 consists of 15 residues. The CDR3 spells CASSPRLAGVNEQFF. The CDR3 region has the DNA TGTGCCAGCAGCCCGAGACTAGCGGGAGTCAATGAGCAGTTCTTC.

CDR3 residues: CAISQKGRERVLYEQYF. The CDR3 nucleotides are TGTGCCATCAGTCAAAAGGGGCGGGAGAGGGTCTTGTACGAGCAGTACTTC. The chain recombines TRBV10-3 with TRBJ2-7; 7 bases are a match to TRBD2. Germline values: CDR1 ENHRY, CDR2 SYGVKD. This CDR3 is built from 17 residues. V gave up 5 bases and J gave up 4 bases; unmatched junction bases: 17.

V usage is TRBV15 and J usage is TRBJ2-3; a possible D gene is TRBD2 (6 bases). The CDR3 has 15 residues. Germline CDR1 reads LNHNV; CDR2 reads YYDKDF (reference sequence). Between the trimmed V and J ends, which lost 5 bases and 1 base, there was a span of 13 bases. CDR3 protein: CATSGVAEGTDTQYF. The DNA of the CDR3 is TGTGCCACCAGCGGCGTAGCGGAGGGCACAGATACGCAGTATTTT.

The chain recombines TRBV18 with TRBJ2-3, with D possibly being TRBD1 (6 bases). Between the trimmed V and J ends, which lost 4 bases and 2 bases, there was a span of 16 bases. The CDR3 consists of 16 residues. The germline CDR1 and CDR2 sequences are KGHSH and LQKENI. CDR3 in amino acids: CASSRFGRGVTDTQYF. DNA for the CDR3: TGTGCCAGCTCACGCTTCGGCAGGGGCGTCACAGATACGCAGTATTTT.

This sequence joins TRBV7-9 and TRBJ2-1; 7 bases map to TRBD2. After removal of 1 base from V and 6 bases from J, the junction contained 6 bases not matched to a gene. The V gene's germline CDR1 is SEHNR and CDR2 FQNEAQ (reference sequence). The CDR3 loop spans 15 amino acids. CDR3 amino acids: CASSLGAGVRNEQFF. As DNA, the CDR3 is TGTGCCAGCAGCTTAGGGGCGGGAGTCCGCAATGAGCAGTTCTTC. Looking up the rest from reference TRBV7-9 and TRBJ2-1 gives the full variable domain: DTGVSQNPRHKITKRGQNVTFRCDPISEHNRLYWYRQTLGQGPEFLTYFQNEAQLEKSRLLSDRFSAERPKGSFSTLEIQRTEQGDSAMYLCASSLGAGVRNEQFFGPGTRLTVL.

The chain recombines TRBV5-4 with TRBJ2-7; D may be TRBD2 (6 bases). CDR1 and CDR2 from the germline V gene are SGHNT and YYREEE (reference sequence). This CDR3 region has 16 residues. V was clipped by 2 bases and J by 2 bases, with 17 bases between them. For the CDR3, the DNA is TGTGCCAGCAGCTTATATCTCAGCGGGCCGACCTACGAGCAGTACTTC. Translating gives CASSLYLSGPTYEQYF.

The rearrangement joins TRBV7-9 to TRBJ1-5, with TRBD1 matching over 7 bases. The V gene end was trimmed by 5 bases and the J gene end by 3 bases; junction bases not matched to a gene: 7. Germline CDR1 and CDR2: SEHNR and FQNEAQ (reference sequence). The CDR3 has 15 amino acids. As DNA, the CDR3 is TGTGCCAGCAGCCTAGTTGGGACAGACAATCAGCCCCAGCATTTT. The encoded protein is CASSLVGTDNQPQHF.

The chain combines TRBV5-1 with TRBJ2-7; 8 bases map to TRBD1. Germline trimming cut 0 bases from V and 2 bases from J; bases unmatched to any gene: 7. This CDR3 region has 16 residues. CDR1 is SGHRS and CDR2 is YFSETQ in the germline V gene. The CDR3 loop reads CASSLGILQGAYEQYF. The CDR3, as DNA: TGCGCCAGCAGCTTGGGAATCTTACAGGGGGCCTACGAGCAGTACTTC.

DNA of the CDR3: TGTGCCAGCGTAGGGACAGGGGTTATGAACACTGAAGCTTTCTTT. Translating gives CASVGTGVMNTEAFF. The chain couples TRBV6-6 to TRBJ1-1; 10 nucleotides agree with TRBD1. This CDR3 is 15 amino acids long. V shed 8 bases, J shed 0 bases, and the junction held 6 bases outside the gene matches. Germline loops: CDR1 MNHNY, CDR2 SVGAGI (reference sequence).

The genes are TRBV3-1 (or the pseudogene TRBV3-2) and TRBJ2-6, with D uncertain. The CDR3 loop spans 17 amino acids. Per the germline V gene, CDR1 is LGHDT and CDR2 is YNNKEL (reference sequence). Trimming took 1 base from V and 2 from J, leaving 12 bases between them. The DNA for the CDR3 is TGTGCCAGCAGCCAAGCTGGGCAGACCCCTGGGGCCAACGTCCTGACTTTC. Translation gives CASSQAGQTPGANVLTF.

This chain connects TRBV14 to TRBJ2-7; D possibly corresponds to TRBD2 (6 bases). The germline V gene has CDR1 SGHDN and CDR2 FVKESK. V was clipped by 1 base and J by 2 bases, with 12 bases between them. This CDR3 has 15 residues. The CDR3 region is CASSQGGDLTYEQYF. CDR3 nucleotides: TGTGCCAGCAGCCAAGGGGGGGACCTAACCTACGAGCAGTACTTC.

V and J are TRBV9 and TRBJ2-3; TRBD2 aligns across 11 bases. With V trimmed by 0 bases and J by 10 bases, 4 bases remained unmatched. The CDR3 runs to 14 residues. CDR1 is SGDLS and CDR2 is YYNGEE in the germline V gene. The DNA of the CDR3 is TGTGCCAGCAGCGTAGGGGGACTAGCGGTCGCGCAGTATTTT. This encodes CASSVGGLAVAQYF.

The J gene is TRBJ1-1, the V gene TRBV28; 8 bases line up with TRBD1. Trimming cost V 5 bases and J 8 bases; bases outside gene matches: 1. The CDR3 sequence is 11 residues long. Germline V gene sequence: CDR1 MDHEN, CDR2 SYDVKM. CDR3 sequence: CASSHRGEAFF. The DNA for the CDR3 is TGTGCCAGCAGTCACAGGGGGGAAGCTTTCTTT.

V usage is TRBV10-1 and J usage is TRBJ2-5, with D hard to call. Germline CDR1 is WNHNN and CDR2 is SYGVQD (reference sequence). CDR3 size: 15 residues. Trimming shortened V by 6 bases and J by 5 bases, and 19 bases separated the two germline ends. CDR3 nucleotides: TGCGCCAGCAGGGAAGCGAAGACGCAAGCGGAGACCCAGTACTTC. It encodes CASREAKTQAETQYF.

This clone showed up just once. V gene TRBV28 combines with J gene TRBJ2-1; D possibly corresponds to TRBD1 (8 bases). The CDR3 covers 15 residues. Looked up from germline, CDR1 is MDHEN and CDR2 is SYDVKM. V was clipped by 5 bases and J by 7 bases, with 18 bases between them. For the CDR3, the DNA is TGTGCCAGCAGTCCCAGGGGGCGGGGGTCGAATGAGCAGTTCTTC. This translates into CASSPRGRGSNEQFF.

The rearrangement links TRBV11-2 to TRBJ1-6; D gene ambiguous. This CDR3 has 12 residues. Trimming removed 2 bases from V and 13 bases from J, with 9 bases in between. Germline-derived CDR1 and CDR2 are SGHAT and FQNNGV. CDR3 DNA: TGTGCCAGCAGCTTATCGTCCGGGCCCCTCCACTTT. Its translation is CASSLSSGPLHF.

V gene TRBV5-5 combines with J gene TRBJ1-1; the D is unclear. The CDR3 loop spans 14 amino acids. The V gene lost 3 bases and the J gene lost 6 bases, with 15 bases spanning the gap. Germline V lookup: CDR1 SGHKS, CDR2 YYEKEE (reference sequence). CDR3 residues: CASSYGDFGAEAFF. The CDR3 nucleotides are TGTGCCAGCAGCTACGGAGACTTCGGCGCTGAAGCTTTCTTT.

The chain couples TRBV2 to TRBJ2-1; 14 bases match TRBD2. Trimming took 6 bases from V and 4 from J; bases not matched to a gene: 14. Germline assignment: CDR1 SNHLY and CDR2 FYNNEI. CDR3 length: 19 residues. The CDR3 loop reads CASRGLAGDHQYPYNEQFF. The CDR3 DNA reads as TGTGCCAGCAGGGGACTAGCGGGAGATCATCAGTATCCATACAATGAGCAGTTCTTC.

The chain links TRBV4-1 to TRBJ2-2; D is perhaps TRBD1 (5 bases). The CDR3 is made up of 14 amino acids. Between the trimmed V and J ends, which lost 5 bases and 1 base, there was a span of 8 bases. The germline V gene has CDR1 MGHRA and CDR2 YSYEKL. This CDR3 is CASSADRNTGELFF. The CDR3, as DNA: TGCGCCAGCAGCGCCGACAGGAACACCGGGGAGCTGTTTTTT.

The chain joins TRBV18 to TRBJ2-7, with 8 positions matching TRBD1. In germline, CDR1 is KGHSH, CDR2 LQKENI. Losses at the gene ends were 2 bases for V and 6 bases for J; bases not matched to a gene: 6. The CDR3 has 14 amino acids. The CDR3 loop is CASSPAGGVPEQYF. The CDR3 DNA reads as TGTGCCAGCTCACCAGCAGGGGGCGTCCCCGAGCAGTACTTC.

The chain combines TRBV11-3 with TRBJ2-3, with 13 bases aligning to TRBD2. Looked up from germline, CDR1 is SGHNT and CDR2 is YENEEA. J gave up 0 bases and V 5 bases, and 8 bases lay outside the gene matches. The CDR3 totals 18 residues. The CDR3 region has the DNA TGTGCCAGCAGCCTCGGACTAGCGGGAGCGCCAAGCACAGATACGCAGTATTTT. Translation gives CASSLGLAGAPSTDTQYF.

The rearrangement joins TRBV29-1 to TRBJ2-2; 8 bases map to TRBD1. The CDR3 contains 14 residues. With 7 bases clipped from V and 0 bases from J, the junction kept 4 bases outside the gene matches. CDR1 and CDR2 from the germline V gene are SQVTM and ANQGSEA. In nucleotides, the CDR3 is TGCAGCGCCATGGACAGGGCGAACACCGGGGAGCTGTTTTTT. This gives the protein CSAMDRANTGELFF.

This rearrangement joins TRBV6-5 to TRBJ2-4; TRBD2 matches 7 bases. Germline values: CDR1 MNHEY, CDR2 SVGAGI. The V segment lost 0 bases and the J segment 15 bases; nucleotides outside the gene matches: 11. CDR3 length: 14 residues. CDR3 DNA sequence: TGTGCCAGCAGTTACTCGACCGCGGGAGATGGGGGGTACTTC. This codes for CASSYSTAGDGGYF.

The chain joins TRBV7-2 to TRBJ2-5, with D perhaps matching TRBD2 (6 bases). Germline lookup yields CDR1 SGHTA and CDR2 FQGNSA. CDR3 length equals 15 residues. Trimming took 1 base from V and 0 from J, leaving 9 bases between them. The DNA of the CDR3 is TGTGCCAGCAGCTTAGAAGGACTATACCAAGAGACCCAGTACTTC. Translated: CASSLEGLYQETQYF.

The V call is TRBV7-2, the J call TRBJ2-1, with 7 bases matching TRBD1. The ends lost 4 bases at V and 1 base at J; junction bases unmatched: 7. Germline CDR1 reads SGHTA; CDR2 reads FQGNSA. The CDR3 consists of 16 residues. The CDR3 DNA is TGTGCCAGCAGCTCTGCCCGACAGGGATCCTACAATGAGCAGTTCTTC. Amino acids: CASSSARQGSYNEQFF.

The rearrangement links TRBV2 to TRBJ1-2; perhaps TRBD1 as D (5 bases). The CDR3 length is 13 residues. Germline V gene data show CDR1 as SNHLY and CDR2 as FYNNEI. V lost 0 bases and J lost 4, with 6 bases in between. CDR3 loop: CASSEATAYGYTF. The CDR3 region has the DNA TGTGCCAGCAGTGAAGCGACAGCCTATGGCTACACCTTC.

V gene TRBV15 combines with J gene TRBJ2-3; 9 bases match TRBD2. The V segment lost 3 bases and the J segment 2 bases; nucleotides outside the gene matches: 6. Germline lookup yields CDR1 LNHNV and CDR2 YYDKDF (reference sequence). The CDR3 is 16 residues long. The CDR3 DNA follows: TGTGCCACCAGCAGCCAGGGACTAGCAAACACAGATACGCAGTATTTT. Translating it yields CATSSQGLANTDTQYF.

The rearrangement uses TRBV11-2 and TRBJ1-2, with D unclear. Trimming removed 0 bases at V and 8 bases at J, with 10 bases between. The germline V gene encodes CDR1 SGHAT and CDR2 FQNNGV. The CDR3 covers 13 residues. CDR3 amino acids: CASSLDRGRGYTF. The CDR3 DNA reads TGTGCCAGCAGCTTAGATCGTGGTAGAGGCTACACCTTC.

V is TRBV27 and J is TRBJ2-1; 7 bases map to TRBD2. V was pared by 3 bases and J by 6 bases, with 8 bases of the junction left unmatched. From germline, CDR1 is MNHEY and CDR2 SMNVEV (reference sequence). The CDR3 totals 15 residues. The CDR3 spells CASSFLRTRINEQFF. The CDR3 DNA is TGTGCCAGCAGTTTCCTCCGGACTAGAATCAATGAGCAGTTCTTC.

J is TRBJ1-1 and V is TRBV30; D unresolved. Germline values: CDR1 GTSNPN, CDR2 SVGIG (reference sequence). The V end was cut by 2 bases, the J end by 1 base, with 11 bases between. CDR3 length: 14 amino acids. Written as DNA, the CDR3 is TGTGCCTGGAGTCCGATAACAGCGAACACTGAAGCTTTCTTT. The encoded protein is CAWSPITANTEAFF.